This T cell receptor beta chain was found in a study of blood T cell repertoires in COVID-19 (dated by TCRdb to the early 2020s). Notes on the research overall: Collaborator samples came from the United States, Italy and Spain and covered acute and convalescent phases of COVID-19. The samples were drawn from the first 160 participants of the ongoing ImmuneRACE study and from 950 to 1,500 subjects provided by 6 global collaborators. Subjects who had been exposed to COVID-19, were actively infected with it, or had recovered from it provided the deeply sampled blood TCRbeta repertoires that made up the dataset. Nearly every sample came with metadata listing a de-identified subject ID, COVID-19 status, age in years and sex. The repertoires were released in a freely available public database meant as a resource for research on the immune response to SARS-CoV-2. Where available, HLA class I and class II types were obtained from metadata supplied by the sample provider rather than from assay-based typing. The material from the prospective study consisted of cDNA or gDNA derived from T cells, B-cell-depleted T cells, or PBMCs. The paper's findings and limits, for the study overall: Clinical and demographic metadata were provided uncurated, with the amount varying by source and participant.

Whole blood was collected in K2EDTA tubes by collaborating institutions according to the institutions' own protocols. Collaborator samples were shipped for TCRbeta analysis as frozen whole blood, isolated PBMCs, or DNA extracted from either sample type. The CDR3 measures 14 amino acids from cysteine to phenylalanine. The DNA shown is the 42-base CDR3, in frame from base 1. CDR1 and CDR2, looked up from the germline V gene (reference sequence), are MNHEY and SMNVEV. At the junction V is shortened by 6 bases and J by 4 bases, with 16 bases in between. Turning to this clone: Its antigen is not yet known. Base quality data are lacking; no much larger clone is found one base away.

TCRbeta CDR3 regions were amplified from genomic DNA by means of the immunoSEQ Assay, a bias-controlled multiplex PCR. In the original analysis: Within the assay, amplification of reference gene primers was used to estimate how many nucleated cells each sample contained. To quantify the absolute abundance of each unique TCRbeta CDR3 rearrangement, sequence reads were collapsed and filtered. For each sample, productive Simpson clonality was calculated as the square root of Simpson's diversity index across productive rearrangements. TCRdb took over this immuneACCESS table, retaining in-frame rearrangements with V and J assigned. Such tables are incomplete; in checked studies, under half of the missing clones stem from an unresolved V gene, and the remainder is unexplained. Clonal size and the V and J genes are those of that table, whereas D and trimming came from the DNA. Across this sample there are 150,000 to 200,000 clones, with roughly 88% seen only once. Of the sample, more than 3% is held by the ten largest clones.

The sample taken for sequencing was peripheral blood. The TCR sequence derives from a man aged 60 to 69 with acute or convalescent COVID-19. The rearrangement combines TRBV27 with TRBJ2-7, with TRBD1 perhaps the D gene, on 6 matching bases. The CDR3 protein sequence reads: CASRGGQKLYEQYF. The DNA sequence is TGTGCCAGCAGAGGGGGACAAAAGTTATACGAGCAGTACTTC.